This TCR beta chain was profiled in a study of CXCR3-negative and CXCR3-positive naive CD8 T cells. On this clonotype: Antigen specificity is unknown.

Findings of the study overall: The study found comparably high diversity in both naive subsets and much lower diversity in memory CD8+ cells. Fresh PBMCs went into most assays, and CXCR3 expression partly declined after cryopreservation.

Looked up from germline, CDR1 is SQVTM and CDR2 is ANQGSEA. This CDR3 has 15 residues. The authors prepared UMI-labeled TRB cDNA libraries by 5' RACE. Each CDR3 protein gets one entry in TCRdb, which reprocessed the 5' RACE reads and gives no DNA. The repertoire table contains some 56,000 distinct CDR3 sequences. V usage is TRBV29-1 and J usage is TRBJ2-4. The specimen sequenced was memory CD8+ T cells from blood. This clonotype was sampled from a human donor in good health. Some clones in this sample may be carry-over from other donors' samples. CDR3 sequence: CSVEASGGSKNIQYF.